This TCR beta chain was sequenced for a study of blood T cells in healthy people across ages. Whole-study results and caveats: Relative to aged donors, long-lived donors carried more naive CD4+ cells and displayed higher diversity. A strong correlation was seen between TCR beta diversity and naive T cell percentage. Per million T cells, TCR beta diversity dropped roughly linearly as age increased.

Sample-barcoded 5' priming and a J-beta primer mix drove a second PCR of roughly 7 to 11 cycles. TCRdb used MiXCR to reprocess the 5' RACE reads, holding one entry per CDR3 protein. Counted here are 650,000 to 1,000,000 distinct CDR3 sequences, 35% to 40% occurring once; the ten biggest clones make up about an eighth. As for this clonotype: Antigen unknown.

Germline CDR1 DFQATT, CDR2 SNEGSKA (reference sequence). This CDR3 spans 12 amino acids. With V trimmed by 6 bases and J by 1 base, 2 bases remained unmatched. The donors, all healthy, were Caucasians living in Russia, aged 6 to 90. The V call is TRBV20-1, the J call TRBJ1-1, with 7 bases that match TRBD1. The specimen was blood. The sequence derives from a man between 18 and 35 years old in good health. CDR3 nucleotides: TGCAGTGCGGGACAGACGAACACTGAAGCTTTCTTT. It codes for CSAGQTNTEAFF.